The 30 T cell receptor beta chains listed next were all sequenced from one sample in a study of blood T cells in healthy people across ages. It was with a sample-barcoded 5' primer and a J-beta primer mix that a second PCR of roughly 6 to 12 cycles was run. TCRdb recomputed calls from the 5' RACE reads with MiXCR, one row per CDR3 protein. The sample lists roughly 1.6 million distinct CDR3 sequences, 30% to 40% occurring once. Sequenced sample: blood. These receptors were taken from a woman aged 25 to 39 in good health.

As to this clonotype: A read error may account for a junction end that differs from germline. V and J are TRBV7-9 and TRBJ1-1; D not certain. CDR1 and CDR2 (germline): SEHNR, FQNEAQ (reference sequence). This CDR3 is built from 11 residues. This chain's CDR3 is CACSRVTEAFF. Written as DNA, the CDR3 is TGTGCCTGCAGCCGGGTCACTGAAGCTTTCTTT. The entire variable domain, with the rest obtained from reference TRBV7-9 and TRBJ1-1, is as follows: DTGVSQNPRHKITKRGQNVTFRCDPISEHNRLYWYRQTLGQGPEFLTYFQNEAQLEKSRLLSDRFSAERPKGSFSTLEIQRTEQGDSAMYLCACSRVTEAFFGQGTRLTVV.

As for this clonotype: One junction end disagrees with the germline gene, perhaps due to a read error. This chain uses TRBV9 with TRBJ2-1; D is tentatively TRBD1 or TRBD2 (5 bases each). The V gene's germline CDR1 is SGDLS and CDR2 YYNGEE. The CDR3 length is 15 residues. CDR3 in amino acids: CTSSVEGRADNEQFF. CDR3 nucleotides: TGTACCAGCAGCGTAGAGGGGCGGGCGGACAATGAGCAGTTCTTC.

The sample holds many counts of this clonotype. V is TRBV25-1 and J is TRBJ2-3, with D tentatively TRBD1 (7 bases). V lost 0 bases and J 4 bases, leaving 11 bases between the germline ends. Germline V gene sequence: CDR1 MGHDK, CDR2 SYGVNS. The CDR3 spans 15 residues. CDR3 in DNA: TGTGCCAGCAGTGAATACAGGGGGGAAGCAGATACGCAGTATTTT. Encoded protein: CASSEYRGEADTQYF.

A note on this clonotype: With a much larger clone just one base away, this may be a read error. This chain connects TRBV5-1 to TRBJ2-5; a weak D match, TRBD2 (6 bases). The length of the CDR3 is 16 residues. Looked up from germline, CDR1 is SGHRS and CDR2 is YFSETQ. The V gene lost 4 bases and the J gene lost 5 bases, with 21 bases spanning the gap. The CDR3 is CASSPAWAGSWETQYF. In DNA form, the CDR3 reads TGCGCCAGCAGCCCCGCCTGGGCGGGGTCTTGGGAGACCCAGTACTTC.

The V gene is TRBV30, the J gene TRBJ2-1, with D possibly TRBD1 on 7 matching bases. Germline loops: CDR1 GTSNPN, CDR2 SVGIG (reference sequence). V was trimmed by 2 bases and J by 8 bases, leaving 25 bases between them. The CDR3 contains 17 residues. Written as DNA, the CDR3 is TGTGCCTGGAGTCCCCCGGCAGGGGGGCCGTATAGCGATGAGCAGTTCTTC. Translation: CAWSPPAGGPYSDEQFF.

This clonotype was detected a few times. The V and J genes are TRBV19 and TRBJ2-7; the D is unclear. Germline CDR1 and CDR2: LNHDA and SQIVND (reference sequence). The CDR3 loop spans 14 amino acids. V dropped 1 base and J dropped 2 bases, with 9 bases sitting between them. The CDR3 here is CASSIGDMPYEQYF. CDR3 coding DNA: TGTGCCAGTAGTATAGGAGACATGCCCTACGAGCAGTACTTC.

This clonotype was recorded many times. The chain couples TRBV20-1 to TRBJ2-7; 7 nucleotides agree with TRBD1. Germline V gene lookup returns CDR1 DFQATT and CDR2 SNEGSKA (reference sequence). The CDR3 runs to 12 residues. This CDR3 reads CSARQGTYEQYF. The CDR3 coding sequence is TGCAGCGCCCGACAGGGCACCTACGAGCAGTACTTC.

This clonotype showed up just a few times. This CDR3 is CASGTLARGEQFF. CDR3 bases: TGCGCCAGCGGGACCTTAGCGAGGGGTGAGCAGTTCTTC. This chain uses TRBV10-2 with TRBJ2-1; the D call may be TRBD1 or TRBD2 (5 bases each). This CDR3 has 13 amino acids. Trimming took off 8 bases at V and 9 bases at J, with 17 bases between the two ends. The germline CDR1 and CDR2 sequences are WSHSY and SAAADI.

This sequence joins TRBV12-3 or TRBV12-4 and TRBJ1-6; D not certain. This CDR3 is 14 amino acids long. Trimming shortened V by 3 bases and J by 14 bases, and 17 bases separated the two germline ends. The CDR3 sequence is CASSFMAGLPTLHF. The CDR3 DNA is TGTGCCAGCAGTTTCATGGCAGGACTTCCAACCCTCCACTTT.

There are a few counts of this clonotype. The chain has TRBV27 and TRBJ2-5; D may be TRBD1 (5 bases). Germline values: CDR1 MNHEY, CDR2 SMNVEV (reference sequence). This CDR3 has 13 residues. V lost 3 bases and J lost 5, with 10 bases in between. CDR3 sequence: CASSFAGSETQYF. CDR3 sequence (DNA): TGTGCCAGCAGTTTTGCAGGGTCCGAGACCCAGTACTTC.

CDR3 amino acids: CAGSKAGSGAPYEQYF. The DNA of the CDR3 is TGTGCCGGCAGCAAAGCGGGAAGCGGGGCTCCCTACGAGCAGTACTTC. This sequence joins TRBV21-1 and TRBJ2-7. TRBV21-1 is an annotated pseudogene. This CDR3 contains 16 residues.

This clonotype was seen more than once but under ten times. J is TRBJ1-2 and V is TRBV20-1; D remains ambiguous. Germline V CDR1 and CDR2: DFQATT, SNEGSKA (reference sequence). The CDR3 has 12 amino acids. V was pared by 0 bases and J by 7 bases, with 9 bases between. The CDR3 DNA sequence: TGCAGTGCTAGAGATACGGGCTCTGGCTACACCTTC. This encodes CSARDTGSGYTF.

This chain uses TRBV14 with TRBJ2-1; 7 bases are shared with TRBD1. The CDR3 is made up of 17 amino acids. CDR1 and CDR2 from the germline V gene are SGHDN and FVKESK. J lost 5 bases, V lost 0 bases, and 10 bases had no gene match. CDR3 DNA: TGTGCCAGCAGCCAAGAAAGTTATGGGACAGTAGACAATGAGCAGTTCTTC. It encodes CASSQESYGTVDNEQFF. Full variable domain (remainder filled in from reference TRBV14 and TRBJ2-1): EAGVTQFPSHSVIEKGQTVTLRCDPISGHDNLYWYRRVMGKEIKFLLHFVKESKQDESGMPNNRFLAERTGGTYSTLKVQPAELEDSGVYFCASSQESYGTVDNEQFFGPGTRLTVL.

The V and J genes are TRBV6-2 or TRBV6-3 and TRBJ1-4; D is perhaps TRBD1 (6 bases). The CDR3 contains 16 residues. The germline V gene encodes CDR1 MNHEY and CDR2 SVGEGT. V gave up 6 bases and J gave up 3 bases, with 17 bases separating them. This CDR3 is CASRSLEYRANEKLFF. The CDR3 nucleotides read TGTGCCAGCAGGTCCCTGGAATACAGGGCTAATGAAAAACTGTTTTTT.

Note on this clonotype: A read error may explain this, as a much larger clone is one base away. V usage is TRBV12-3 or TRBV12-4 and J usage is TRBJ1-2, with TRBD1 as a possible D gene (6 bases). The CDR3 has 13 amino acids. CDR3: CASSQGGGSGYSF. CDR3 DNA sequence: TGTGCCAGCAGCCAAGGGGGGGGAAGTGGCTACTCCTTC.

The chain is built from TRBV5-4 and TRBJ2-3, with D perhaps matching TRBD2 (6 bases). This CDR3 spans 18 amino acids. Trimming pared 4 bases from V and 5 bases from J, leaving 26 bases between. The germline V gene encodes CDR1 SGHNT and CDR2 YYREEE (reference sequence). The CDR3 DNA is TGTGCCAGCAGCCGGGGTGGGACTCTAGCTCTCCCACAAGATACGCAGTATTTT. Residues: CASSRGGTLALPQDTQYF.

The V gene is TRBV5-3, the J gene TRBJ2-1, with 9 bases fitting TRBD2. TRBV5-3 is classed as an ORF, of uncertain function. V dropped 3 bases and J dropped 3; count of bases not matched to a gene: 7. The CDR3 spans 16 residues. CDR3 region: CARSSPTSGIYNEQFF. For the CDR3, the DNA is TGTGCCAGAAGCTCCCCGACTAGCGGTATCTACAATGAGCAGTTCTTC.

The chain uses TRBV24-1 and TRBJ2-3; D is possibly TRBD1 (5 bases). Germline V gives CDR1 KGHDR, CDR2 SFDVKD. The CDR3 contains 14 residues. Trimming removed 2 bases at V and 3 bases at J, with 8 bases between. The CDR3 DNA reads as TGTGCCACCAGTGATTCCAGGGTTACAGATACGCAGTATTTT. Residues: CATSDSRVTDTQYF.

The CDR3 reads CASSHKSGDSGGASSYEQYF. As DNA, the CDR3 is TGCGCCAGCAGCCATAAAAGTGGGGACTCGGGCGGGGCGAGCTCCTACGAGCAGTACTTC. This chain links TRBV4-1 with TRBJ2-7, with D possibly matching TRBD2 (6 bases). This CDR3 has 20 residues. Deletions cut 3 bases from V and 0 bases from J, with 27 bases between. The germline V gene encodes CDR1 MGHRA and CDR2 YSYEKL.

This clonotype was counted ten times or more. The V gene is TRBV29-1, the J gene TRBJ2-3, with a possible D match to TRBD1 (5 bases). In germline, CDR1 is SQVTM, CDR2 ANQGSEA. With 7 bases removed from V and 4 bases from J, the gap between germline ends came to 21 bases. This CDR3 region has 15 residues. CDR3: CSAYGASLRPDTQYF. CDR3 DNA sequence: TGCAGCGCGTATGGGGCTTCTCTTCGTCCAGATACGCAGTATTTT.

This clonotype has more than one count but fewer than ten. The CDR3 here is CASSSQSPVQETQYF. In DNA form, the CDR3 reads TGTGCCAGCAGCTCCCAGTCCCCGGTACAAGAGACCCAGTACTTC. The rearrangement links TRBV11-1 to TRBJ2-5; no firm D call. Germline V gene sequence: CDR1 SGHAT, CDR2 FQDESV (reference sequence). V lost 4 bases and J lost 2, with 14 bases in between. The CDR3 is 15 residues long.

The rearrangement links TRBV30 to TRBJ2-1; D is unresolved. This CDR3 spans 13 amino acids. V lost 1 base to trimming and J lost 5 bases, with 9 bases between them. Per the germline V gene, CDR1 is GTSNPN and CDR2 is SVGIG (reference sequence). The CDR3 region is CAWSDFGHNEQFF. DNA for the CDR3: TGTGCCTGGAGTGACTTTGGGCACAATGAGCAGTTCTTC.

CDR3 loop: CASSYSRGGEKTQYF. CDR3 nucleotide sequence: TGTGCCAGCAGTTACTCGAGGGGGGGCGAAAAGACCCAGTACTTC. V is TRBV6-2 or TRBV6-3 and J is TRBJ2-5; perhaps TRBD2 as D (7 bases). Germline CDR1 and CDR2: MNHEY and SVGEGT. Trimming shortened V by 0 bases and J by 6 bases, and 14 bases separated the two germline ends. This CDR3 region has 15 residues.

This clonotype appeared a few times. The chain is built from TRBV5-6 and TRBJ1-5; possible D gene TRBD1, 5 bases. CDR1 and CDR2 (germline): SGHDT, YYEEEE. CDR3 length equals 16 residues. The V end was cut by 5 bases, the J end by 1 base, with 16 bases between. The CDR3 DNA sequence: TGTGCCAGCAGTAGTTGGGGGGGTCAGAGCAATCAGCCCCAGCATTTT. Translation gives CASSSWGGQSNQPQHF.

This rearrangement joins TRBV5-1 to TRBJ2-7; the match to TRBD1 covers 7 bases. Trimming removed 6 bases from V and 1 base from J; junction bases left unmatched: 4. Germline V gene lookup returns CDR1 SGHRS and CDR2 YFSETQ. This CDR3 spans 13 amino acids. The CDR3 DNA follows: TGCGCCAGCAAACAGGGGCTATCCTACGAGCAGTACTTC. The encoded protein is CASKQGLSYEQYF.

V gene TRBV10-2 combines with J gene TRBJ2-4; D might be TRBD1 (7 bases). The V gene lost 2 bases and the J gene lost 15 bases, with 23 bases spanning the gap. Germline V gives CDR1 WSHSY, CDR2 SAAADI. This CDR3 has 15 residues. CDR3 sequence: CASSEVAGGGYELYF. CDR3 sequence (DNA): TGCGCCAGCAGTGAGGTGGCAGGGGGAGGCTACGAGCTGTACTTC.

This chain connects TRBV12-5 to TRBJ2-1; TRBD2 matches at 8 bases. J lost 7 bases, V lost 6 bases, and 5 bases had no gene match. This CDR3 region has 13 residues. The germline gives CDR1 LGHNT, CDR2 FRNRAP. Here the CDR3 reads CASGSGGRNEQFF. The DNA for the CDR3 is TGTGCTAGTGGATCGGGGGGGAGGAATGAGCAGTTCTTC.

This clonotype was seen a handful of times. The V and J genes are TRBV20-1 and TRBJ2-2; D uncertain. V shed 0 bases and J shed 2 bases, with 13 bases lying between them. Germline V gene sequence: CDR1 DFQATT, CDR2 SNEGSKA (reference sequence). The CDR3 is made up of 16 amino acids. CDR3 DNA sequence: TGCAGTGCTAGAGAATCGATCAGCCCTAACACCGGGGAGCTGTTTTTT. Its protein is CSARESISPNTGELFF.

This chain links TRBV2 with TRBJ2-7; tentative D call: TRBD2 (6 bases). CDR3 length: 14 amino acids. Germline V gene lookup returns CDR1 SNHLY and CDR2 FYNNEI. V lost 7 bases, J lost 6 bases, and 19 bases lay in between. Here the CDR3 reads CASMPGPEGLEQYF. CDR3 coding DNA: TGTGCCAGCATGCCGGGACCAGAGGGACTCGAGCAGTACTTC.

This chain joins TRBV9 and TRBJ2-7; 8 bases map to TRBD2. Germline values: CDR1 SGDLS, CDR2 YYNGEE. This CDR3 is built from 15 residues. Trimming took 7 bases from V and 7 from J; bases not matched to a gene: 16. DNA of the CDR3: TGTGCCAGCGGGACTAGGGCCATATTCCCTTGGGAGCAGTACTTC. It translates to CASGTRAIFPWEQYF.